This TCR beta chain appears in the sequencing data of a study of T cells in Graves' hyperthyroidism and ophthalmopathy. Germline assignment: CDR1 LNHDA and CDR2 SQIVND (reference sequence). The CDR3 spans 14 residues. V was shortened by 6 bases and J by 2 bases, with 12 bases between the two germline ends. TCR beta CDR3 regions were amplified from RNA transcripts. Using the HTBI primer set, a first-round RT-PCR was run on the TCR CDR3. One entry per CDR3 protein, called by TCRdb with MiXCR from the multiplex PCR reads. This table has around 210,000 distinct CDR3 sequences, roughly a sixth appearing once.

The TCR was taken from a woman between 45 and 60 years old with Graves' hyperthyroidism. Sequences were obtained from blood. The chain employs TRBV19 and TRBJ2-3; no reliable D call. DNA for the CDR3: TGTGCCAGTAGAGGAATATTCCACACAGATACGCAGTATTTT. Protein sequence: CASRGIFHTDTQYF.